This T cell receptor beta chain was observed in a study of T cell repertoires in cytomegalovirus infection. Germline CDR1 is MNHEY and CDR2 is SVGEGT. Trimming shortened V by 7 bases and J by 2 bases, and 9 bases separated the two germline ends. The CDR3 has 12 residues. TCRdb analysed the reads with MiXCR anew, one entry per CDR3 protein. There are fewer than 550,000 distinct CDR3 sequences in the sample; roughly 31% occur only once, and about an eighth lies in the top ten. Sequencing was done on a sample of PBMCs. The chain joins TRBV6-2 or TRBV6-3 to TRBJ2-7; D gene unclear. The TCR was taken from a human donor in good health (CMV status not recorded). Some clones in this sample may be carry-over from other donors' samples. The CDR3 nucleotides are TGTGCCAGCACCTCACGGGCCTACGAGCAGTACTTC. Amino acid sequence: CASTSRAYEQYF.